Sequencing of this T cell receptor beta chain was carried out in a study of cytomegalovirus exposure and HLA in healthy donors (dated by TCRdb to between 2016 and 2019). Background for the entire study: A later analysis indicated that the 95 to 150 validation repertoires were generated on the platform also employed for the 600 to 750 repertoires of the first cohort. Besides the first cohort of hundreds of subjects, a separate validation cohort made up of some 110 different subjects was used. The study was designed to test whether signatures of past pathogen exposure could be identified by cataloging public T cell receptors. The study combined high-throughput TCR immunosequencing, statistical association of individual TCRs with disease status, and machine learning to predict cytomegalovirus infection status. Results and caveats for the whole study, not just this receptor: In a later analysis, TCRs clustered in the first cohort were found to also tend to co-occur in the 120 validation repertoires, with about 93% of cluster scores above 0. A few of the identified cytomegalovirus-associated TCR beta chains were confirmed in vitro to be specific for cytomegalovirus antigens. The authors suggested that the approach could potentially be generalized to other disease states and immunological phenotypes. The classifier was reported to diagnose cytomegalovirus status with high specificity and sensitivity in both the original and validation cohorts. Across donors, most TCR sequences were observed very rarely, whereas some public TCRs were present in many individuals. The validation cohort had no HLA typing available for a later analysis, so co-occurrence within that cohort was assessed over all 130 or so repertoires. A total of roughly 160 TCR beta chains were listed by the study as associated with cytomegalovirus.

Remarks on this clone: No cognate antigen has been identified for it. Base qualities are not provided; no much larger clone lies one nucleotide away.

The donors were included in the validation cohort of 120 subjects, a group kept apart from the approximately 690-subject first cohort. The library was made by the immunoSEQ multiplex PCR assay. As for how the authors treated the data: A statistical classification framework was built for diagnosing cytomegalovirus status from the catalog of TCR beta chain sequences. TCRdb took over this immuneACCESS table, retaining in-frame rearrangements with V and J assigned. Such tables are incomplete; in checked studies, under half of the missing clones stem from an unresolved V gene, and the remainder is unexplained. V, J and clone size are taken as reported in that table, and D and trimming were inferred from the DNA itself. For this sample there are about 160,000 clones; approximately 86% appear just once. 2% to 2.5% of the sample goes to the ten largest clones. The CDR1 and CDR2 encoded by the germline V gene are KGHSH and LQKENI. V is cut by 3 bases and J by 1 base, and the space between the germline ends is 6 bases. Inclusive of the bounding cysteine and phenylalanine, the CDR3 is 13 residues long. Only CDR3 DNA is held: 39 bases, read in frame from base 1.

Sequencing used PBMCs. The clonotype was recovered from a woman between 18 and 30 years old in good health and CMV-seronegative. The receptor chain draws on TRBV18 and TRBJ2-5, with no reliable assignment of the D segment. DNA sequence: TGTGCCAGCTCACCGGGCAGCCAAGAGACCCAGTACTTC. This sequence encodes CASSPGSQETQYF.